The source of this TCR beta chain is a study of patients and donors after allogeneic stem cell transplantation. TCRdb re-called the RT-PCR reads with MiXCR, one entry per CDR3 protein. The profile shows about 200,000 distinct CDR3 sequences, around two fifths of them singletons. Sequencing was done on a sample of blood, either unsorted or a sorted T cell fraction (not recorded which). The TCR was taken from a human donor who was either an allogeneic HSCT recipient or a stem cell or donor lymphocyte infusion donor (not recorded which). It is not recorded whose cells these are; they may come from a transplant donor.

The CDR3 coding sequence is TGTGCCAGCAGCGTAGGGGAAGGGAGTGAAGCTTTCTTT. Protein product: CASSVGEGSEAFF. This rearrangement joins TRBV9 to TRBJ1-1; no firm D call. Germline V gives CDR1 SGDLS, CDR2 YYNGEE. Trimming took off 0 bases at V and 7 bases at J, with 10 bases between the two ends. This CDR3 is 13 amino acids long.